This T cell receptor beta chain was obtained from a study of OX40 agonist ivuxolimab in advanced cancers. Study context: Patients were infused with ivuxolimab every 2 weeks at 0.01 to 10 mg/kg. Study results and limitations: Clonal expansion by week 6 occurred in CD4+ and CD8+ blood T cells (at 0.1 to 3.0 mg/kg). Expanded clones tended on average to be more numerous among CD8+ T cells than CD4+.

Of note for this clone: Its antigen is currently unknown.

The germline CDR1 and CDR2 sequences are MNHNY and SVGAGI (reference sequence). V lost 9 bases to trimming and J lost 8 bases; unmatched junction nucleotides: 3. This CDR3 is built from 12 residues. Using immunoSEQ multiplex PCR, the repertoire was profiled, and TCRdb retains in-frame clones only, with some absent. The sample shows under 20,000 clones, about 86% of them seen only once. The V gene is TRBV6-6, the J gene TRBJ2-1; 11 bases are a match to TRBD2. The specimen comprised CD4+ or CD8+ T cells sorted from blood, sampled in a trial of the OX40 agonist ivuxolimab. The receptor was derived from an adult with an advanced solid tumor such as melanoma, head and neck, liver or kidney cancer. The CDR3 bases are TGTGCCAGTACGGGACTAGCGGATGAGCAGTTCTTC. The encoded protein is CASTGLADEQFF.